This T cell receptor (beta chain) was sequenced during a study of persistence of HIV-infected CD4 T cells. The wider study: Isolated cells were CMV- and HIV-1 Gag-responding CD4+ T cells. Points from the study as a whole: Rare CMV-responding cells carrying HIV-1 proviruses were not analyzed separately for TCR.

The libraries were made with immunoSEQ version 4 in survey mode. Each sample used up to 1 ug genomic DNA diluted to roughly 10 ng/uL. Using immunoSEQ multiplex PCR, the repertoire was profiled, and TCRdb retains in-frame clones only, with some absent. This repertoire shows tens of thousands of clones, less than 85% found once; its top ten account for around 1.7%. Overlapping HIV-1 Gag 15-mer peptides at roughly 1 ug per peptide per mL were used. CD40L/CD69 double-negative CD45RO-high memory CD4+ T cells were collected. CD8-depleted PBMCs were stimulated 15 to 20 hours with anti-CD28/CD49d costimulation, CD40-blocking antibody and enfuvirtide. As for this clone: Its target is not known.

Germline V gene data show CDR1 as KGHSH and CDR2 as LQKENI. The V end lost 4 bases, the J end lost 13 bases, and 13 bases lay between the germline ends. This CDR3 contains 12 residues. The sequence was collected from an adult man with HIV who was CMV-seropositive. The chain carries TRBV18 and TRBJ2-2; D is unclear. This sample comprised CD4+ T cells sorted from PBMCs after approximately 20-hour stimulation, obtained from a patient who received antiretroviral therapy. The CDR3 protein is CASSHPGLSLFF. Written as DNA, the CDR3 is TGTGCCAGCTCACACCCGGGCCTATCGCTGTTTTTT. Full variable domain (rest looked up from reference TRBV18 and TRBJ2-2): NAGVMQNPRHLVRRRGQEARLRCSPMKGHSHVYWYRQLPEEGLKFMVYLQKENIIDESGMPKERFSAEFPKEGPSILRIQQVVRGDSAAYFCASSHPGLSLFFGEGSRLTVL.